This T cell receptor beta chain was sequenced for a study of blood T cell repertoires in COVID-19. In the study overall: Material from acute and convalescent COVID-19 was sourced from the United States, Italy and Spain.

Clones were sequenced by immunoSEQ multiplex PCR, and TCRdb holds only the in-frame ones, with some missing. Of roughly 46,000 clones in the sample, 80% to 90% were seen once. This clone appeared a few times. Between the trimmed V and J ends, which lost 4 bases and 5 bases, there was a span of 11 bases. Germline V gives CDR1 MNHEY, CDR2 SVGEGT. This CDR3 has 13 residues. Sequencing was performed on peripheral blood. The gene calls are TRBV6-2 or TRBV6-3 and TRBJ1-1; D possibly corresponds to TRBD1 (6 bases). The receptor was derived from a human donor with active COVID-19. The donor label of this sample is uncertain. The CDR3 protein is CASSFQGLTEAFF. CDR3 bases: TGTGCCAGCAGTTTCCAGGGGCTAACTGAAGCTTTCTTT.